The T cell receptor beta chain described here comes from a study of blood T cell repertoires in COVID-19. In the study overall: COVID-19 samples collected from the United States, Italy and Spain covered acute and convalescent phases. T cells, B-cell-depleted T cells, or PBMCs provided the cDNA or gDNA that served as material.

Germline CDR1 is KGHSH and CDR2 is LQKENI. The CDR3 contains 17 residues. The ends lost 2 bases at V and 6 bases at J; junction bases unmatched: 7. In the authors' methods: It was from reference gene primer amplification that nucleated cell counts were estimated. Assay used: immunoSEQ multiplex PCR; TCRdb lists only in-frame clones, some missing. V and J calls and clone size are copied from that table; D and trimming were computed from the DNA. Counted here are roughly 130,000 clones, 84% occurring once; the ten biggest clones make up about 12%. Sample: peripheral blood. The chain has TRBV18 and TRBJ2-3; TRBD2 aligns across 14 bases. The sequence was collected from a woman aged 25 to 39 who had recovered from COVID-19. The CDR3 sequence: CASSPGTSGRRMDTQYF. The CDR3 DNA is TGTGCCAGCTCACCAGGGACTAGCGGGAGAAGGATGGATACGCAGTATTTT.